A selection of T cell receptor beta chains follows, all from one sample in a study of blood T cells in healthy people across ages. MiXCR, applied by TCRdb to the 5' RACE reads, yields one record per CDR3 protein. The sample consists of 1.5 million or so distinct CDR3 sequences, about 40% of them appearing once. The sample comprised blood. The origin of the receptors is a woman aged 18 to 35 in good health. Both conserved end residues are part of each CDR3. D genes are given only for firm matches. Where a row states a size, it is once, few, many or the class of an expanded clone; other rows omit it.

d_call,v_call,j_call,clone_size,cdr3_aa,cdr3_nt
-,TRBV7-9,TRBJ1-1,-,CASSLDLGVAFF,TGTGCCAGCAGCTTAGATCTAGGTGTAGCTTTCTTT
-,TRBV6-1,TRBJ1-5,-,CASCGRENQPQHF,TGTGCCAGCTGCGGACGGGAAAATCAGCCCCAGCATTTT
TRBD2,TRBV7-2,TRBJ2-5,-,CASSSQGLAGETQYF,TGTGCCAGCAGCTCCCAGGGACTAGCTGGAGAGACCCAGTACTTC
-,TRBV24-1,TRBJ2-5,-,CATSERLGWTQYF,TGTGCCACCAGTGAGCGACTAGGGTGGACCCAGTACTTC
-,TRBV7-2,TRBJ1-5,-,CASSLLNPGNQPQHF,TGTGCCAGCAGCTTATTAAATCCTGGGAATCAGCCCCAGCATTTT
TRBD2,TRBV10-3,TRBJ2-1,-,CAISAVASGSGTYNEQFF,TGTGCCATCAGTGCGGTAGCCAGCGGTAGCGGGACCTACAATGAGCAGTTCTTC
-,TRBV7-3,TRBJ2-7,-,CASSLIGDFGSEQYF,TGTGCCAGCAGCTTAATCGGGGATTTTGGGTCCGAGCAGTACTTC
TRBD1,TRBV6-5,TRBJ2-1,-,CASSPYRGDYNEQFF,TGTGCCAGCAGTCCCTACAGGGGGGACTACAATGAGCAGTTCTTC
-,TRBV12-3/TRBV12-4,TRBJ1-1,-,CASRIVGGADTEAFF,TGTGCCAGCCGGATTGTGGGGGGCGCCGACACTGAAGCTTTCTTT
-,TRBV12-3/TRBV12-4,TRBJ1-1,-,CASSVRALNTEAFF,TGTGCCAGCAGTGTAAGGGCGTTGAACACTGAAGCTTTCTTT
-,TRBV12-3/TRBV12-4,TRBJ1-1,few,CASSFGAGTNTEAFF,TGTGCCAGCAGTTTCGGGGCAGGGACGAACACTGAAGCTTTCTTT
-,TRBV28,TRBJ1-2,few,CASSLSGLNYGCTF,TGTGCCAGCAGTTTATCCGGCCTTAACTATGGCTGCACCTTC
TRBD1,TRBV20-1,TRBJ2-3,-,CSANHQKTGYGTDTQYF,TGCAGTGCCAATCACCAAAAGACAGGGTACGGCACAGATACGCAGTATTTT
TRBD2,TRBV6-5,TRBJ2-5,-,CASSASTVGLGETQYF,TGTGCCAGCAGTGCCTCGACCGTCGGACTAGGAGAGACCCAGTACTTC
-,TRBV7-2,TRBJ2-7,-,CASSRGLIEQYF,TGTGCCAGCAGCCGCGGACTTATCGAGCAGTACTTC
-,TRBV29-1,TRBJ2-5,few,CSVEDTSRDQETQYF,TGCAGCGTTGAAGATACTAGCAGAGATCAAGAGACCCAGTACTTC
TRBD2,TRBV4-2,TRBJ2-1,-,CASSQVLAADNEQFF,TGTGCCAGCAGCCAAGTACTAGCGGCGGACAATGAGCAGTTCTTC
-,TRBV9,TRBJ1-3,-,CASSTQGSGNTIYF,TGTGCCAGCAGCACACAAGGTTCTGGAAACACCATATATTTT
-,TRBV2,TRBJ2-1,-,CASSVHWEQFF,TGTGCCAGCAGTGTCCACTGGGAGCAGTTCTTC
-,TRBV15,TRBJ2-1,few,CATSLAYNEQFF,TGTGCCACCAGCCTCGCCTACAATGAGCAGTTCTTC